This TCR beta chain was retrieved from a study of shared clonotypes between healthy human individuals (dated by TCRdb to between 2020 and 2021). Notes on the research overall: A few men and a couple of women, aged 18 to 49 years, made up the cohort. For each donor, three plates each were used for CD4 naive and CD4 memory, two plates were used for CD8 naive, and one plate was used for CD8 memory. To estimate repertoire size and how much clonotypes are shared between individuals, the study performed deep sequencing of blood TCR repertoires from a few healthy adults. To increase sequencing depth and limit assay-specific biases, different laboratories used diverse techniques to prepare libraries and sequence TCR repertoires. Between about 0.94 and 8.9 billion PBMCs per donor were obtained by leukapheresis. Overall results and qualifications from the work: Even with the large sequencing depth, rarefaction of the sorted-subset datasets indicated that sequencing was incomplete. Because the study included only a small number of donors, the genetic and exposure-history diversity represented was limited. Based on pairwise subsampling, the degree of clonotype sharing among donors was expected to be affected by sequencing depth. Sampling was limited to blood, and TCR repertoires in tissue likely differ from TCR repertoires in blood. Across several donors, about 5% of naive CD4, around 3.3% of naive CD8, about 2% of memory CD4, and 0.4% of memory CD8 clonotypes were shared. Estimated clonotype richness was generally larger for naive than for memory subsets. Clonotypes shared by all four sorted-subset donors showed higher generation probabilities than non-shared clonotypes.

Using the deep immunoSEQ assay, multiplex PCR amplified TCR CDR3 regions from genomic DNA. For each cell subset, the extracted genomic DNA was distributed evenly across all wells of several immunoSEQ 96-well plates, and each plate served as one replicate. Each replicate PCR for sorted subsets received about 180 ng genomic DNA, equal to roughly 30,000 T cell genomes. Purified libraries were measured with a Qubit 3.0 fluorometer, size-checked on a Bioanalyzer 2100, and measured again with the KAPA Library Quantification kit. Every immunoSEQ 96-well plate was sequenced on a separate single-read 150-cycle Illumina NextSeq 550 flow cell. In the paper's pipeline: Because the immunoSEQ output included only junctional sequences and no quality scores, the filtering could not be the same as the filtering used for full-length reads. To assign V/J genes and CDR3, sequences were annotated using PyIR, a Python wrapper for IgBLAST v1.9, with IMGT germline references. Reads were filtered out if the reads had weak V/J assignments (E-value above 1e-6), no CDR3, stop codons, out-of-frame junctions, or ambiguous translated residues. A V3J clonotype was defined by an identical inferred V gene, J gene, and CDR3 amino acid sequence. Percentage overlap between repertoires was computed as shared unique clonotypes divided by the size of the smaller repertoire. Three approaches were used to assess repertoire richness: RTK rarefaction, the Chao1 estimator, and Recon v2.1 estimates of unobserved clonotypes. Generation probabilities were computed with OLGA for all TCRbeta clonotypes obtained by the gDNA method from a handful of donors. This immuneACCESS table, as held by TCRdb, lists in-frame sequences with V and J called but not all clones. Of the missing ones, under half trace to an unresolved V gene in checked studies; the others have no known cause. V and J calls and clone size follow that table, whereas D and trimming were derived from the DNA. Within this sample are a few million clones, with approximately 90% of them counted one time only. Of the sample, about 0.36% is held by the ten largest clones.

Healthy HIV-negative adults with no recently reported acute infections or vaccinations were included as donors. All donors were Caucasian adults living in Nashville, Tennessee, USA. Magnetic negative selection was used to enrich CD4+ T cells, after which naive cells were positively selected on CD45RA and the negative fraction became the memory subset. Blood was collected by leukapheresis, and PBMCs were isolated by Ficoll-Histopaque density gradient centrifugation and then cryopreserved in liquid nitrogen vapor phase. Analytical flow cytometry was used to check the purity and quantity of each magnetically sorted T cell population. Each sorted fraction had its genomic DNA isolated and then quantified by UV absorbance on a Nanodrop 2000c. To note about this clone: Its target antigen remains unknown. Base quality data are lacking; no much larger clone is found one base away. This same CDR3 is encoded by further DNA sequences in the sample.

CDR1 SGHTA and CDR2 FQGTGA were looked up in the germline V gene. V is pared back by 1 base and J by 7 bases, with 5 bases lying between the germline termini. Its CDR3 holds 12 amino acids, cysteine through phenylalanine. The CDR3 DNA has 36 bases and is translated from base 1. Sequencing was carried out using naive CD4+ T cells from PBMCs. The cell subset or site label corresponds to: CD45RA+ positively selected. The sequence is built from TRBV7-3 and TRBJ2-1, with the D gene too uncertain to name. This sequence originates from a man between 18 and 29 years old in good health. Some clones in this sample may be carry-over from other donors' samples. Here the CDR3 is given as CASSLIGNEQFF. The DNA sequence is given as TGTGCCAGCAGCTTAATAGGGAATGAGCAGTTCTTC.